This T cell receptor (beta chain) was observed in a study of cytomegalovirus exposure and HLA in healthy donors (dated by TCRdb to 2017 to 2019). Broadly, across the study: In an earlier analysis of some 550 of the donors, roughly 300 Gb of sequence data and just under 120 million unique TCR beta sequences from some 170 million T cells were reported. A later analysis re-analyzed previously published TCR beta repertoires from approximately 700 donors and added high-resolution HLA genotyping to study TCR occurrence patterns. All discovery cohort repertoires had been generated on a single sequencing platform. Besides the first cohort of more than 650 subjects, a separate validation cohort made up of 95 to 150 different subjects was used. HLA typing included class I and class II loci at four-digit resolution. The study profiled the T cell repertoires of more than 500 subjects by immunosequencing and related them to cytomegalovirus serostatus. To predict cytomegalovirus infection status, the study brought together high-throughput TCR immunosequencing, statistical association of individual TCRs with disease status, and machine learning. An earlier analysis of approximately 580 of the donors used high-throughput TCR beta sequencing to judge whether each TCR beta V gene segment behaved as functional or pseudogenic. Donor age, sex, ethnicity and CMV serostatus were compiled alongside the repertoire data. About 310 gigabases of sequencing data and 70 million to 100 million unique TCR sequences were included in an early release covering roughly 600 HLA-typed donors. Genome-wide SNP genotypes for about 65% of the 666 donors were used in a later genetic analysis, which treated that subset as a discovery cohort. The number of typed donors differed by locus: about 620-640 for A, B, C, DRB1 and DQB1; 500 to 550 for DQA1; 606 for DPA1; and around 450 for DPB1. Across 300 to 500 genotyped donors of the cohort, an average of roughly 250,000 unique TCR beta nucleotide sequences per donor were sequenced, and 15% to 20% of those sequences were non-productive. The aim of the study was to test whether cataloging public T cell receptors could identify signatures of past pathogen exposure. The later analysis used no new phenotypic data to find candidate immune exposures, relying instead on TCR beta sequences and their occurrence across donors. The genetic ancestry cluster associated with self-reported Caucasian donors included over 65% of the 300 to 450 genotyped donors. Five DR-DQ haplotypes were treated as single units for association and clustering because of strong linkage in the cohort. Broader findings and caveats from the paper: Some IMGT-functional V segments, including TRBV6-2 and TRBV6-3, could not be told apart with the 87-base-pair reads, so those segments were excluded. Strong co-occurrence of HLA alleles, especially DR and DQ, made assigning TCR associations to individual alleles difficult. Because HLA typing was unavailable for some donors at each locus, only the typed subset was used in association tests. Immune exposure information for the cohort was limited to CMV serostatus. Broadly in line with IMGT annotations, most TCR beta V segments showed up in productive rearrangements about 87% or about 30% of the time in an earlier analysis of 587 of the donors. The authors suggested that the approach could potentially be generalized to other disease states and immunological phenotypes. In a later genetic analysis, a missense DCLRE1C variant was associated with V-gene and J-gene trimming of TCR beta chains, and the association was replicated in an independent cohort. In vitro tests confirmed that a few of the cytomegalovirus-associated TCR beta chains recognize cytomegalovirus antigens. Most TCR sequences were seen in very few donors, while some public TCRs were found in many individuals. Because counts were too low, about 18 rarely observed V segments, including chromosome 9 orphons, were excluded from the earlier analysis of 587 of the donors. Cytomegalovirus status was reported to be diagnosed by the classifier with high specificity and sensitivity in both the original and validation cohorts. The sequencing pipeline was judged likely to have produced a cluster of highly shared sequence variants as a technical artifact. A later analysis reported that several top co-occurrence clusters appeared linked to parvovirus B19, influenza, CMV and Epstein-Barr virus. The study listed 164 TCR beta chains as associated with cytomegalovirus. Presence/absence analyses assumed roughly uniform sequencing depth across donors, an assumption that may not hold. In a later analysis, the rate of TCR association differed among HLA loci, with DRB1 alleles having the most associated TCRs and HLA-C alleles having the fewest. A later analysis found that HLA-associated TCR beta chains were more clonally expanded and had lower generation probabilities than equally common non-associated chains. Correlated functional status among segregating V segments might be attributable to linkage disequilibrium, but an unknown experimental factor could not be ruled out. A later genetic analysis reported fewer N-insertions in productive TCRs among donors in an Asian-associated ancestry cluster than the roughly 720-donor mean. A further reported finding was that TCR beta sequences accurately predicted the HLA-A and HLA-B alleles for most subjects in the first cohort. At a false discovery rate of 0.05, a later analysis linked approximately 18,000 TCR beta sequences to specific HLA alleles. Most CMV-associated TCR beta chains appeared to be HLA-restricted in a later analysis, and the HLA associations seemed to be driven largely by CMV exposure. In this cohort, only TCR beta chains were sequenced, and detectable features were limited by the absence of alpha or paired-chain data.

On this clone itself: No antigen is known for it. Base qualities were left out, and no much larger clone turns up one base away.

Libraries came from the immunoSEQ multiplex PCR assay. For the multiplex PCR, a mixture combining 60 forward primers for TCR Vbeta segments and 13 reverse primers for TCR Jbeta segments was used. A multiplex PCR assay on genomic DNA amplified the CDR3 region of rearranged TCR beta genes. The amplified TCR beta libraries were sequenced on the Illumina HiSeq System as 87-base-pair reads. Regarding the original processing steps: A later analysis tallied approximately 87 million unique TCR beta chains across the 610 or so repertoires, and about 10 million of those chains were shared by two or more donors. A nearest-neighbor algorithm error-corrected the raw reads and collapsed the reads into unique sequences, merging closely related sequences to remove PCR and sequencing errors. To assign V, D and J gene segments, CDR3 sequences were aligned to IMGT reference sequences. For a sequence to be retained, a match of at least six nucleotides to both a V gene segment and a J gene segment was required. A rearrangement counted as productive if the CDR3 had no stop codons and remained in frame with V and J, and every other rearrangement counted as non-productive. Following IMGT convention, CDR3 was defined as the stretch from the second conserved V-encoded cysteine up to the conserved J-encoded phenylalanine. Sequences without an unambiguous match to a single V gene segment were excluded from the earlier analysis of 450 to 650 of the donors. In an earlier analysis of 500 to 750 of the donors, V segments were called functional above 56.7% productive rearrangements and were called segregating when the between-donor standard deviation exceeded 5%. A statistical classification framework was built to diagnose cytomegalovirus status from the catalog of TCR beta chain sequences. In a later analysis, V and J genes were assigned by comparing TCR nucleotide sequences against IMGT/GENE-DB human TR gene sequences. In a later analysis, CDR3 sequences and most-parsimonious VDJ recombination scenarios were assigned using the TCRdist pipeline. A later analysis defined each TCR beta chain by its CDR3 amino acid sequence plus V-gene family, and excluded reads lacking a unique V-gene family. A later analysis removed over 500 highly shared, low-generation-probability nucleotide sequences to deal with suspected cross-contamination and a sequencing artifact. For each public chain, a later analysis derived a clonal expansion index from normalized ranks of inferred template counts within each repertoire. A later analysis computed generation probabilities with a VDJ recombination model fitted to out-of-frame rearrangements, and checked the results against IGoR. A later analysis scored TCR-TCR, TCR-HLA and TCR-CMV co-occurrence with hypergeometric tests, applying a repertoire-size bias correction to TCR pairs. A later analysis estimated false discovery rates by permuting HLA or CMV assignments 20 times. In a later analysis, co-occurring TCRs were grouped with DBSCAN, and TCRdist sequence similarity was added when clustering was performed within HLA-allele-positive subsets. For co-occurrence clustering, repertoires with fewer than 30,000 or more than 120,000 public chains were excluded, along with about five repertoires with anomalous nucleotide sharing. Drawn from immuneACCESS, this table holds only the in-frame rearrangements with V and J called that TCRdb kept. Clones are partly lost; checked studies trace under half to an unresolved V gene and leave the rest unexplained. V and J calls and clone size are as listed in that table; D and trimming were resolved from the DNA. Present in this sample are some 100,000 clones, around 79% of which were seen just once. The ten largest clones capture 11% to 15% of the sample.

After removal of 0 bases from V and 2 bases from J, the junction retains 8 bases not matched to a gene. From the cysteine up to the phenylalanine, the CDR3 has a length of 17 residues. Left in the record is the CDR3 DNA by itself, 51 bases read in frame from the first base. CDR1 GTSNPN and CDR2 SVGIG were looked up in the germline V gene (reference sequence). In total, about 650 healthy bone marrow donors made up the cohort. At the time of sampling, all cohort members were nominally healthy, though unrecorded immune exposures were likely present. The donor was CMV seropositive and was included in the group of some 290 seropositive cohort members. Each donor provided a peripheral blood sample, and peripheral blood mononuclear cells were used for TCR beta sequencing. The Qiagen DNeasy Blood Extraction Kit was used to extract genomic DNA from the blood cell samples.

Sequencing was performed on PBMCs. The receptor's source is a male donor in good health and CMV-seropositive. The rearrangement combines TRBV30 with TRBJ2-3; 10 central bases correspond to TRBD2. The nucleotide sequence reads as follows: TGTGCCTGGAGTGTAAAGGCTAGCGGGGGCCCCACAGATACGCAGTATTTT. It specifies CAWSVKASGGPTDTQYF.